This T cell receptor (beta chain) was documented in a study of molecular identifiers for immune sequencing clone quantification. General observations from the study: Sharing of a barcode by identical TCR molecules could cause highly expanded clone sizes to be underestimated.

The germline CDR1 and CDR2 sequences are LGHNA and YSLEER. V dropped 4 bases and J dropped 9; count of bases not matched to a gene: 10. This CDR3 is 16 amino acids long. In TCRdb, the PCR reads were re-called with MiXCR into one record per CDR3 protein. The sample carries about half a million distinct CDR3 sequences, about a fifth recorded once. A note on this clonotype: Its antigen is unknown.

This TCR derives from a human donor in good health. Some libraries in this study had Jurkat cell RNA spiked in. The sample consisted of naive CD8+ T cells from blood, with Jurkat cell RNA spiked in. Stated subset: FACS-sorted CD8+CD4-CCR7+CD45RA+ naive T cells. The genes are TRBV4-3 and TRBJ1-6; 9 nucleotides align to TRBD1. This chain's CDR3 is CASSPAGQGLGSPLHF. The CDR3 DNA sequence: TGCGCCAGCAGCCCAGCGGGACAGGGTTTGGGTTCACCCCTCCACTTT.